These 22 T cell receptor beta chains originate from one sample sequenced in a study of T cell responses to AZD1222 COVID-19 vaccine. The repertoire was sequenced with immunoSEQ multiplex PCR; TCRdb's copy has only in-frame clones and lacks some. The sample yields about 170,000 clones, 93% seen once. The sequencing here drew on peripheral blood, taken on day 0 of AZD1222 vaccination. The receptors were sampled from an adult in good health.

J is TRBJ1-2 and V is TRBV6-5; perhaps TRBD1 as D (6 bases). The CDR3 covers 14 residues. Between the trimmed V and J ends, which lost 4 bases and 8 bases, there was a span of 17 bases. Germline assignment: CDR1 MNHEY and CDR2 SVGAGI. CDR3 in amino acids: CASSSPVGGRGYTF. In DNA, the CDR3 is TGTGCCAGCAGTTCACCGGTAGGGGGGCGAGGCTACACCTTC.

This clone ranks as large. V is TRBV4-1 and J is TRBJ1-5; D call uncertain. The CDR3 covers 16 residues. CDR1 is MGHRA, CDR2 YSYEKL, per germline. V lost 1 base, J lost 5 bases, and 15 bases lay in between. CDR3 coding DNA: TGCGCCAGCAGCCAAGTTAGGCAGAGAGACGATCAGCCCCAGCATTTT. Translated: CASSQVRQRDDQPQHF.

The chain employs TRBV5-1 and TRBJ1-1; D is unclear. Trimming pared 3 bases from V and 3 bases from J, leaving 9 bases between. The germline gives CDR1 SGHRS, CDR2 YFSETQ. The length of the CDR3 is 13 residues. In DNA, the CDR3 is TGCGCCAGCAGCTACGACTGGGACACTGAAGCTTTCTTT. This gives the protein CASSYDWDTEAFF.

The gene calls are TRBV28 and TRBJ1-5; 9 bases are a match to TRBD1. Trimming at V came to 5 bases and at J to 1 base, leaving 6 bases not matched to a gene. This CDR3 is built from 16 residues. CDR1 and CDR2 from the germline V gene are MDHEN and SYDVKM. CDR3 protein: CASSRRTGVSNQPQHF. As DNA, the CDR3 is TGTGCCAGCAGTCGACGGACAGGGGTCAGCAATCAGCCCCAGCATTTT.

The rearrangement joins TRBV11-2 to TRBJ2-3; D is undetermined. The V end was cut by 5 bases, the J end by 5 bases, with 17 bases between. Germline CDR1 SGHAT, CDR2 FQNNGV. The CDR3 runs 15 residues. CDR3 sequence (DNA): TGTGCCAGCAGCGCTGCAGCCCGGACCCAAGATACGCAGTATTTT. It yields the protein CASSAAARTQDTQYF. Filled out from reference TRBV11-2 and TRBJ2-3, the complete variable domain reads EAGVAQSPRYKIIEKRQSVAFWCNPISGHATLYWYQQILGQGPKLLIQFQNNGVVDDSQLPKDRFSAERLKGVDSTLKIQPAKLEDSAVYLCASSAAARTQDTQYFGPGTRLTVL.

This clone was observed once. The gene calls are TRBV5-4 and TRBJ2-2; no clear D gene. Per germline, CDR1 SGHNT and CDR2 YYREEE (reference sequence). Trimming took off 2 bases at V and 6 bases at J, with 5 bases between the two ends. This CDR3 region has 12 residues. CDR3 DNA: TGTGCCAGCAGCTTAAGCCCCGGGGAGCTGTTTTTT. This translates into CASSLSPGELFF.

The chain is built from TRBV12-3 or TRBV12-4 and TRBJ1-1; D might be TRBD1 (6 bases). Trimming took 6 bases from V and 7 from J, leaving 9 bases between them. This CDR3 has 11 residues. The CDR3: CASRRQVEAFF. The CDR3 bases are TGTGCCAGCAGACGACAGGTTGAAGCTTTCTTT.

The chain uses TRBV20-1 and TRBJ1-3; D is undetermined. CDR3 size: 11 residues. Looked up from germline, CDR1 is DFQATT and CDR2 is SNEGSKA (reference sequence). Trimming removed 6 bases from V and 7 bases from J, with 10 bases in between. The CDR3 bases are TGCAGTGCCCCCCGGTGGAACACCATATATTTT. Its translation is CSAPRWNTIYF.

The V and J genes are TRBV7-8 and TRBJ1-1, with D unclear. Germline CDR1 and CDR2: SGHVS and FQNEAQ. The V gene lost 1 base and the J gene lost 4 bases, with 10 bases spanning the gap. The CDR3 has 14 amino acids. The CDR3 loop is CASSLESGFTEAFF. The CDR3 DNA is TGTGCCAGCAGCTTAGAATCGGGGTTCACTGAAGCTTTCTTT.

The rearrangement uses TRBV19 and TRBJ2-2; a possible D gene is TRBD2 (6 bases). V was cut by 5 bases and J by 0 bases, with 13 bases left in between. The CDR3 has 16 amino acids. Germline V gives CDR1 LNHDA, CDR2 SQIVND (reference sequence). CDR3 sequence reads: CASSSPRRANTGELFF. In DNA form, the CDR3 reads TGTGCCAGTAGTTCCCCACGGAGGGCGAACACCGGGGAGCTGTTTTTT.

The chain uses TRBV27 and TRBJ1-5, with 7 bases lining up with TRBD1. The CDR3 has 14 residues. Germline loops: CDR1 MNHEY, CDR2 SMNVEV (reference sequence). V shed 3 bases, J shed 5 bases, and the junction held 4 bases outside the gene matches. Here the CDR3 DNA reads TGTGCCAGCAGTTTTTACAGGGGAGATCAGCCCCAGCATTTT. Its protein is CASSFYRGDQPQHF.

The chain joins TRBV19 to TRBJ2-1; 15 positions match TRBD2. This CDR3 spans 15 amino acids. Germline V gives CDR1 LNHDA, CDR2 SQIVND (reference sequence). V lost 6 bases and J lost 8; bases outside the gene matches: 5. The CDR3 sequence: CASSRGLAGGHEQFF. CDR3 coding DNA: TGTGCCAGTAGCCGCGGACTAGCGGGAGGGCATGAGCAGTTCTTC.

The chain's CDR3 is CASSLQGFTMNTEAFF. The CDR3 region has the DNA TGTGCCAGCAGCTTACAGGGTTTTACGATGAACACTGAAGCTTTCTTT. The V call is TRBV5-5, the J call TRBJ1-1, with D tentatively TRBD1 (6 bases). Germline V CDR1 and CDR2: SGHKS, YYEKEE (reference sequence). This CDR3 has 16 residues. Trimming stripped 2 bases from V and 0 bases from J, with 14 bases between.

The chain has TRBV9 and TRBJ1-4; D unclear. V was shortened by 3 bases and J by 0 bases, with 12 bases between the two germline ends. This CDR3 region has 16 residues. CDR1 is SGDLS and CDR2 is YYNGEE in the germline V gene. CDR3 DNA sequence: TGTGCCAGCAGCGGATCCTCGGGGTCAACTAATGAAAAACTGTTTTTT. This sequence encodes CASSGSSGSTNEKLFF.

The chain recombines TRBV7-8 with TRBJ2-5; TRBD1 agrees at 8 bases. This CDR3 is built from 16 residues. V lost 5 bases, J lost 0 bases, and 8 bases stayed unmatched. Germline lookup yields CDR1 SGHVS and CDR2 FQNEAQ. The chain's CDR3 is CASSPLGQENQETQYF. The CDR3 region has the DNA TGTGCCAGCAGCCCGTTGGGACAGGAGAACCAAGAGACCCAGTACTTC.

V is TRBV5-4 and J is TRBJ2-1, with D tentatively TRBD1 (7 bases). In germline, CDR1 is SGHNT, CDR2 YYREEE (reference sequence). Trimming removed 4 bases at V and 4 bases at J, with 18 bases between. The CDR3 totals 16 residues. The CDR3 coding sequence is TGTGCCAGCAGCACCCCGACAGGGACTCTTTACAATGAGCAGTTCTTC. Its protein product is CASSTPTGTLYNEQFF.

This chain connects TRBV7-6 to TRBJ1-5; a possible D gene is TRBD1 (5 bases). The V end lost 0 bases, the J end lost 7 bases, and 13 bases lay between the germline ends. The germline CDR1 and CDR2 sequences are SGHVS and FNYEAQ. This CDR3 spans 15 amino acids. CDR3 residues: CASSLAAGLEQPQHF. CDR3 DNA sequence: TGTGCCAGCAGCTTAGCGGCAGGGTTGGAACAGCCCCAGCATTTT.

This clone was observed once. V usage is TRBV19 and J usage is TRBJ1-4; unclear D gene. This CDR3 has 15 residues. The V end was cut by 3 bases, the J end by 4 bases, with 12 bases between. CDR1 is LNHDA, CDR2 SQIVND, per germline (reference sequence). The CDR3 reads CASSMIEGVNEKLFF. The CDR3 coding sequence is TGTGCCAGTAGTATGATCGAGGGAGTTAATGAAAAACTGTTTTTT. Drawing the rest from reference TRBV19 and TRBJ1-4, the complete variable domain is DGGITQSPKYLFRKEGQNVTLSCEQNLNHDAMYWYRQDPGQGLRLIYYSQIVNDFQKGDIAEGYSVSREKKESFPLTVTSAQKNPTAFYLCASSMIEGVNEKLFFGSGTQLSVL.

The chain couples TRBV7-8 to TRBJ2-7, with D possibly TRBD1 on 6 matching bases. The CDR3 extends over 13 amino acids. In germline, CDR1 is SGHVS, CDR2 FQNEAQ. V lost 4 bases to trimming and J lost 2 bases, with 9 bases between them. The CDR3 DNA is TGTGCCAGCAGCTCCGGGACAACCTACGAGCAGTACTTC. It codes for CASSSGTTYEQYF. Supplemented by reference TRBV7-8 and TRBJ2-7, the full variable domain reads GAGVSQSPRYKVAKRGQDVALRCDPISGHVSLFWYQQALGQGPEFLTYFQNEAQLDKSGLPSDRFFAERPEGSVSTLKIQRTQQEDSAVYLCASSSGTTYEQYFGPGTRLTVT.

The rearrangement joins TRBV7-8 to TRBJ1-4; the match to TRBD1 covers 8 bases. The CDR3 has 15 residues. V dropped 5 bases and J dropped 8; count of bases not matched to a gene: 10. Looked up from germline, CDR1 is SGHVS and CDR2 is FQNEAQ. DNA for the CDR3: TGTGCCAGCAGCCCCTCAGACAGGGGAGGAGAAAAACTGTTTTTT. Translated: CASSPSDRGGEKLFF.

The chain has TRBV19 and TRBJ2-7; 8 nucleotides match TRBD2. The CDR3 length is 16 residues. Looked up from germline, CDR1 is LNHDA and CDR2 is SQIVND (reference sequence). The V gene end was trimmed by 3 bases and the J gene end by 1 base; junction bases not matched to a gene: 8. The CDR3 DNA sequence: TGTGCCAGTAGTATGGCCAGCGGGGGATCATCCTACGAGCAGTACTTC. It yields the protein CASSMASGGSSYEQYF.

The gene calls are TRBV21-1 and TRBJ1-1; the table's D call TRBD1 went unverified against the DNA. TRBV21-1 is shown as a pseudogene. The CDR3 loop spans 16 amino acids. The CDR3 region is CASTPGLKTLGTEAFF. DNA of the CDR3: TGTGCCAGCACCCCAGGCCTCAAAACTTTGGGCACTGAAGCTTTCTTT.